This T cell receptor (beta chain) is drawn from a study of monozygotic twins with inflammatory bowel disease (dated by TCRdb to between 2017 and 2020). At the level of the whole study: In total, about 30 monozygotic twin pairs made up the full study: 19 Danish pairs, all IBD-discordant, plus nine German pairs, of which four were IBD-concordant and five were IBD-discordant. Disease-associated traits were sought mainly through comparisons between IBD patients and their genetically identical healthy co-twins within discordant pairs. Each individual had, on average, about 151 000 unique TCRalpha sequences and 181 000 unique TCRbeta sequences available for analysis.

From each donor, a roughly 2.5 ml peripheral blood sample was collected into PAXgene tubes and kept at -80 degrees C. Total RNA was isolated from whole blood with the PAXgene blood miRNA kit on an automated QIAcube, without T cell sorting. Peripheral blood from monozygotic twin pairs, either concordant or discordant for inflammatory bowel disease, underwent deep TCRalpha and TCRbeta repertoire profiling that used unique molecular barcoding. Smoking habits were recorded for all twin pairs, and each individual was classified as a current, former or never smoker. The investigation overall reported the following: Measured by the inverse Simpson index, TCRbeta repertoire diversity was lower in IBD patients than in their healthy co-twins. Distinction between different T cell subtypes could not be achieved in the analysis. Concordant and discordant twins showed no difference in repertoire similarity, possibly because of limited statistical power. The results gave no support for a single strong signal or clonotype linked to IBD. IBD patients shared fewer clonotypes with other individuals than healthy twins did, most markedly in patients showing signs of disease activity. Because patients received different immunosuppressive treatments, the repertoires may have picked up extra background noise and variability between individuals.

As regards this clonotype: The target of this receptor is not known.

The CDR3, from cysteine to phenylalanine, totals 13 residues. No DNA is listed. CDR1 and CDR2 (SGHVS, FQNEAQ) derive from the germline V gene. Libraries came from 5' RACE. The input for every TCR library was around 3.5 ug of total RNA. For each sample, cDNA synthesis with SMARTScribe reverse transcriptase was split into eight separate reactions. During cDNA synthesis, template switching introduced unique molecular identifiers that contained a 6-nucleotide sample barcode. Two nested PCRs of approximately 16 and 10 cycles amplified the TCRalpha and TCRbeta cDNA, and bead purification followed each PCR. Before amplification, the cDNA was treated with uracil DNA-glycosylase and purified using the QIAquick PCR purification kit. The second PCR added Illumina TruSeq-compatible adapters along with sample-specific barcodes. Library quality and concentration were assessed using TapeStation and Qubit, and 4.5 to 5.5 ng of each library was pooled. The pooled libraries were sequenced with 2 x 100 bp reads and custom sequencing primers on an Illumina HiSeq2500 single-index Rapid Run. Concerning the study's data processing: MiGEC version 1.2.6 was used for UMI-based consensus assembly to correct PCR and sequencing errors. MiXCR version 2.1.1 handled V(D)J alignment, clonotype assembly and CDR3 extraction. Normalisation of gene usage, clonotype sharing and MAIT/NKT TCR abundance was achieved by analysing the top 1000, 10 000 and 20 000 clonotypes per sample. After downsampling to 27 000 UMIs, diversity was calculated as the inverse Simpson index using the vegan R package. Paired Mann-Whitney U tests were applied to discordant twin pairs, with Benjamini-Hochberg correction for multiple testing. TCRdb reprocessed the sequencing reads and holds a single record per CDR3 protein sequence, with no DNA. The V and J calls follow TCRdb's processing rather than the paper's. The table of this sample itemizes over 150,000 distinct CDR3 sequences. The biggest ten clones account for 2.4% of the sample.

The sample comprised blood. The source is a human donor with ulcerative colitis or Crohn's disease, or a healthy co-twin of an affected twin (not recorded which). The V gene is TRBV7-8 and the J gene is TRBJ1-2. The CDR3 loop reads CASSFQRNYGYTF.